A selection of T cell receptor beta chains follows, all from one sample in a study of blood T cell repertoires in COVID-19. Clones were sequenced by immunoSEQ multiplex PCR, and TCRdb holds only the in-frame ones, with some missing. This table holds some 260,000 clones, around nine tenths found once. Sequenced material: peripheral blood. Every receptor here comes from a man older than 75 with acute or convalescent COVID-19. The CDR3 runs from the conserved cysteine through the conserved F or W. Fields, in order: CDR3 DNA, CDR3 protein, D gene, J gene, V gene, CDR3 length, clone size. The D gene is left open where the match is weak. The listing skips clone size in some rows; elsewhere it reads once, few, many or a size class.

TGTGCCAGCAGCGGACAGGGGTCCTATGGCTACACCTTC CASSGQGSYGYTF TRBD1 TRBJ1-2 TRBV4-2 13 few
TGTGCCAGTAGTATACAACAGGGAGCGTGGAATGAGCAGTTCTTC CASSIQQGAWNEQFF NA TRBJ2-1 TRBV19 15 once
TGTGCCAGCAGTTCCACTAGCGCTGGGGGCTACGAGCAGTACTTC CASSSTSAGGYEQYF TRBD2 TRBJ2-7 TRBV6-5 15 NA
TGTGCCAGCAGTTTGCCGACATCGAGAAGGTCTGGAAACACCATATATTTT CASSLPTSRRSGNTIYF NA TRBJ1-3 TRBV28 17 NA
TGTGCCAGCAGTGGGGATCGGGGACAGGGACAGCAGTTCTTC CASSGDRGQGQQFF TRBD1 TRBJ2-1 TRBV6-4 14 NA
TGTGCCAGCTCACCCAATTCCGGGACAGGGGGAGAGACCCAGTACTTC CASSPNSGTGGETQYF TRBD1 TRBJ2-5 TRBV18 16 NA
TGTGCCAGCAGCGGCGACAGGGGGCGGCGGTCACCCCTCCACTTT CASSGDRGRRSPLHF TRBD1 TRBJ1-6 TRBV5-6 15 once
TGTGCCAGCAGTTCGGGCAGGGGAGCCGCCAAAAACATTCAGTACTTC CASSSGRGAAKNIQYF NA TRBJ2-4 TRBV6-2/TRBV6-3 16 NA
TGTGCCAGCAGACCCAGGGGAAGGTATGGCTACACCTTC CASRPRGRYGYTF NA TRBJ1-2 TRBV2 13 NA
TGTGCCAGCTCACCCTCCGGGACAGGTCGAGAAGCTTTCTTT CASSPSGTGREAFF TRBD1 TRBJ1-1 TRBV18 14 NA
TGTGCCAGTAGTATTATCGGGGAGGTTATCACTGAAGCTTTCTTT CASSIIGEVITEAFF NA TRBJ1-1 TRBV19 15 once
TGTGCCAGTAGTATATCGGGACAGACGAATTCACCCCTCCACTTT CASSISGQTNSPLHF TRBD1 TRBJ1-6 TRBV19 15 NA
TGTGCCAGCAGCTTTAGCAACCTGAACACCGGGGAGCTGTTTTTT CASSFSNLNTGELFF NA TRBJ2-2 TRBV11-3 15 NA
TGTGCCAGCAGTCCAACAGGGGTAACTAATGAAAAACTGTTTTTT CASSPTGVTNEKLFF TRBD1 TRBJ1-4 TRBV28 15 NA
TGTGCCAGTAGTATCTGGACTAGCAACACCGGGGAGCTGTTTTTT CASSIWTSNTGELFF TRBD2 TRBJ2-2 TRBV19 15 NA
TGCGCCAGCAGCTTTACCGGGACTAGTCACAATGAGCAGTTCTTC CASSFTGTSHNEQFF TRBD2 TRBJ2-1 TRBV5-1 15 NA
TGTGCCAGCAGCGGAGGGGGCTCCTACAATGAGCAGTTCTTC CASSGGGSYNEQFF NA TRBJ2-1 TRBV9 14 NA
TGTGCCAGCAGCAAAGGGGGGGCAGGGCCCACAGATACGCAGTATTTT CASSKGGAGPTDTQYF NA TRBJ2-3 TRBV7-2 16 NA
TGTGCCAGCAGTTACGCTAGACGGGGCAATCAGCCCCAGCATTTT CASSYARRGNQPQHF NA TRBJ1-5 TRBV6-2/TRBV6-3 15 NA
TGTGCCAGCAGGGGGCCCGAAGCGTATGAAAAACTGTTTTTT CASRGPEAYEKLFF NA TRBJ1-4 TRBV25-1 14 NA
TGTGCCAGTAGTTTATCCGGCAGAGGGGAGGAAGGAGAGACCCAGTACTTC CASSLSGRGEEGETQYF NA TRBJ2-5 TRBV19 17 NA
TGTGCCAGCAGTTTGCACCGGGACAGCTACAATGAGCAGTTCTTC CASSLHRDSYNEQFF TRBD1 TRBJ2-1 TRBV27 15 NA
TGCGCCAGCAGCTTGTCAGTTACCAATTCACCCCTCCACTTT CASSLSVTNSPLHF NA TRBJ1-6 TRBV5-1 14 NA
TGTGCCAGCAGCGCCGGGAGGGCGATTGGCTATGGCTACACCTTC CASSAGRAIGYGYTF NA TRBJ1-2 TRBV2 15 NA
TGCAGCGTCCACCTTGAGGCCTATGGGAATGAGCAGTTCTTC CSVHLEAYGNEQFF NA TRBJ2-1 TRBV29-1 14 once
TGTGCCAGCAGCCTTACTAGCACCCGTGCAGATACGCAGTATTTT CASSLTSTRADTQYF NA TRBJ2-3 TRBV7-3 15 NA
TGTGCCAGCAGCTTAGATTCGCCGACAGAGCCTAACTATGGCTACACCTTC CASSLDSPTEPNYGYTF NA TRBJ1-2 TRBV7-9 17 NA
TGTGCCAGCAGCGTAGGGGGACTAACCTACGAGCAGTACTTC CASSVGGLTYEQYF TRBD2 TRBJ2-7 TRBV9 14 few
TGCGCCAGCAGCCAAGATCTAACAGCCAATGGCTACACCTTC CASSQDLTANGYTF NA TRBJ1-2 TRBV4-3 14 once
TGTGCCAGCTCACCTGGGGGGACGCCTCAGCCCCAGCATTTT CASSPGGTPQPQHF NA TRBJ1-5 TRBV18 14 NA
TGTGCCAGCAGCTTGGCACGGGGGACCCCCTACGAGCAGTACTTC CASSLARGTPYEQYF NA TRBJ2-7 TRBV5-4 15 NA
TGCGCCAGCAGACCGGACAGGGTCCCTAATGAAAAACTGTTTTTT CASRPDRVPNEKLFF TRBD1 TRBJ1-4 TRBV5-1 15 NA
TGTGCCAGCAGCAGGAGGCCTACACCCACTGAAGCTTTCTTT CASSRRPTPTEAFF NA TRBJ1-1 TRBV9 14 NA
TGTGCCAGCAGCCAACAGGGGGTAGATAATTCACCCCTCCACTTT CASSQQGVDNSPLHF TRBD1 TRBJ1-6 TRBV7-2 15 NA
TGTGCCAGCAGTTCGGGACAGATTAGCAATCAGCCCCAGCATTTT CASSSGQISNQPQHF TRBD1 TRBJ1-5 TRBV6-5 15 NA
TGTGCCACCAGTGGTACAGGGGGGCGTACCGGGGAGCTGTTTTTT CATSGTGGRTGELFF TRBD1 TRBJ2-2 TRBV24-1 15 few
TGTGCCAGCAGCCAGCGACTAGCGGGTTCTCAAGATACGCAGTATTTT CASSQRLAGSQDTQYF TRBD2 TRBJ2-3 TRBV4-2 16 NA
TGCGCCAGCAGCCCCCCTGGGACTAGCGGGAGCCAAAACATTCAGTACTTC CASSPPGTSGSQNIQYF TRBD2 TRBJ2-4 TRBV5-1 17 NA
TGTGCCACCCGACGGGAGGGCCAGGGGAATTCACCCCTCCACTTT CATRREGQGNSPLHF NA TRBJ1-6 TRBV6-5 15 once
TGTGCCAGCAGAGAGACAGGGTATTCACCCCTCCACTTT CASRETGYSPLHF TRBD1 TRBJ1-6 TRBV2 13 NA
TGTGCCAGTAGTGCCGGGACAGGAGAAAACACCATATATTTT CASSAGTGENTIYF TRBD1 TRBJ1-3 TRBV19 14 NA
TGTGCCAGCAGCTTGGGTTACCATAGGGGTGGCTACACCTTC CASSLGYHRGGYTF NA TRBJ1-2 TRBV5-6 14 NA
TGTGCCAGCAGCCAAGGCAGGCCTACCTACAATGAGCAGTTCTTC CASSQGRPTYNEQFF NA TRBJ2-1 TRBV3-1/TRBV3-2 15 NA
TGCGCCAGCAGCTTGGGAGGACAGGGAAAGGGTGTAAATGAAAAACTGTTTTTT CASSLGGQGKGVNEKLFF TRBD1 TRBJ1-4 TRBV5-1 18 NA